This T cell receptor beta chain is drawn from a study of identical twins. Via MiXCR, TCRdb re-called the 5' RACE reads, giving one row per CDR3 protein. The sample consists of about 530,000 distinct CDR3 sequences, about 22% of them appearing once. Trimming removed 3 bases at V and 4 bases at J, with 11 bases between. Germline V gene lookup returns CDR1 SSHAT and CDR2 FNYEAQ (reference sequence). The CDR3 consists of 14 residues. This clonotype was seen a handful of times. This same sample was also part of a study on yellow fever vaccine responses in identical twins.

What was sequenced was CD4+ T cells sorted from blood. The gene calls are TRBV7-7 and TRBJ2-3; D gene ambiguous. This clonotype originated in a woman younger than 35 in good health. This CDR3 reads CASSLYRNSDTQYF. The CDR3 bases are TGTGCCAGCAGCTTGTACAGAAATTCAGATACGCAGTATTTT.